These 5 T cell receptor beta chains were all obtained from the same sample, sequenced in a study of blood T cells in healthy people across ages. A second about 7 to 11 cycle PCR used barcoded and J-beta primers. TCRdb used MiXCR to reprocess the 5' RACE reads, holding one entry per CDR3 protein. This sample has 1 million to 1.2 million distinct CDR3 sequences, with 35% to 40% found just once. The sample was blood. Every receptor here comes from a young man in good health.

J is TRBJ1-5 and V is TRBV3-1; weak D call: TRBD1 (6 bases). CDR3 size: 17 residues. V lost 3 bases, J lost 6 bases, and 21 bases lay in between. CDR1 and CDR2 from the germline V gene are LGHDT and YNNKEL (reference sequence). CDR3 residues: CASSQNYRGSRSQPQHF. The CDR3 DNA follows: TGTGCCAGCAGCCAGAATTATAGGGGGTCTAGGAGTCAGCCCCAGCATTTT.

The rearrangement uses TRBV27 and TRBJ2-4; D perhaps matches TRBD2 (6 bases). The germline V and J ends were trimmed by 6 bases and 0 bases, with 15 bases remaining between them. Germline V lookup: CDR1 MNHEY, CDR2 SMNVEV (reference sequence). The CDR3 covers 16 residues. Here the CDR3 reads CASSRLGELAKNIQYF. Written as DNA, the CDR3 is TGTGCCAGCAGCCGACTAGGGGAACTAGCCAAAAACATTCAGTACTTC.

This clonotype was seen a handful of times. The gene calls are TRBV9 and TRBJ2-3; 8 bases line up with TRBD1. Germline trimming cut 4 bases from V and 2 bases from J; bases unmatched to any gene: 12. This CDR3 comprises 17 residues. Germline-derived CDR1 and CDR2 are SGDLS and YYNGEE. The CDR3 DNA reads as TGTGCCAGCAGCCCCAGGACAGGGAACATCCTCACAGATACGCAGTATTTT. Translated, it gives CASSPRTGNILTDTQYF.

This clonotype was observed a handful of times. This chain connects TRBV6-7 to TRBJ1-1; the D is unclear. TRBV6-7 falls under the ORF class, with uncertain function. CDR3 length equals 9 residues. The V gene lost 7 bases and the J gene lost 7 bases, with 4 bases spanning the gap. CDR3 loop: CASTVEAFF. CDR3 DNA sequence: TGTGCCAGCACTGTTGAAGCTTTCTTT.

This clonotype has only a few counts. The chain employs TRBV10-3 and TRBJ2-3; D is possibly TRBD2 (6 bases). Germline V CDR1 and CDR2: ENHRY, SYGVKD. CDR3 length equals 14 residues. Trimming removed 11 bases from V and 4 bases from J, with 19 bases in between. CDR3 sequence: CAPPPGDPADTQYF. Here the CDR3 DNA reads TGTGCCCCTCCCCCGGGGGACCCTGCAGATACGCAGTATTTT.